One sample yielded the 5 T cell receptor beta chains listed below, sequenced in a study of Graves' ophthalmopathy and Graves' hyperthyroidism. From RNA, the CDR3 regions of TCR beta chains were amplified and sequenced. The library came from an HTBI-primed first-round RT-PCR and a second-round multiplex PCR. TCRdb reprocessed the multiplex PCR reads with MiXCR, giving one entry per CDR3 protein. In the table there are around 1.1 million distinct CDR3 sequences, less than 45% of which are singletons. Sequencing used peripheral blood or thyroid tissue (not recorded which). These receptors all stem from an adult man with Graves' hyperthyroidism.

About this clonotype itself: One end of the junction varies from germline; a read error may be responsible. The V and J genes are TRBV7-9 and TRBJ1-5, with 7 positions matching TRBD1. Germline assignment: CDR1 SEHNR and CDR2 FQNEAQ (reference sequence). CDR3 length equals 15 residues. The CDR3 nucleotides read TGTGCCAGCAGGTTAGGAGGGGGCAGCAATCAGCCCCAGCATTTT. Encoded protein: CASRLGGGSNQPQHF.

The gene calls are TRBV3-1 and TRBJ1-3, with D uncertain. The length of the CDR3 is 14 residues. CDR1 and CDR2 (germline): LGHDT, YNNKEL (reference sequence). Deletions cut 2 bases from V and 0 bases from J, with 5 bases between. CDR3 DNA sequence: TGTGCCAGCAGCCAAACAGACTCTGGAAACACCATATATTTT. Its translation is CASSQTDSGNTIYF.

The V and J genes are TRBV9 and TRBJ2-5; the match to TRBD1 covers 8 bases. Germline assignment: CDR1 SGDLS and CDR2 YYNGEE. J lost 4 bases, V lost 2 bases, and 7 bases had no gene match. The CDR3 sequence is 15 residues long. The CDR3 DNA is TGTGCCAGCAGCGTGGGGACAGGTGCCACAGAGACCCAGTACTTC. Translating it yields CASSVGTGATETQYF.

CDR3 DNA: TGCAGTGCTAGAGATCTCCTGGGTGGCTATGGCTACACCTTC. This gives the protein CSARDLLGGYGYTF. The V call is TRBV20-1, the J call TRBJ1-2, with D unclear. Germline loops: CDR1 DFQATT, CDR2 SNEGSKA (reference sequence). The CDR3 contains 14 residues. Trimming removed 0 bases at V and 4 bases at J, with 12 bases between.

This clonotype was observed many times. The V call is TRBV29-1, the J call TRBJ2-2; 7 bases agree with TRBD1. Trimming cost V 6 bases and J 4 bases; bases outside gene matches: 14. The germline CDR1 and CDR2 sequences are SQVTM and ANQGSEA. The CDR3 covers 16 residues. This chain's CDR3 is CSVGAGDRVLTGELFF. CDR3 DNA sequence: TGCAGCGTAGGGGCCGGTGACAGGGTACTCACCGGGGAGCTGTTTTTT.